The rows below give T cell receptor beta chains drawn from one sample of a study of T cells after yellow fever vaccination. TCRdb itself ran the 5' RACE reads through MiXCR, one entry per CDR3 protein. This repertoire shows approximately 70,000 distinct CDR3 sequences, approximately 7.3% found once; its top ten account for approximately 30%. Specimen: CD8+ T cells sorted from PBMCs, collected 10 to 11 days after the first yellow fever vaccination. Every receptor here comes from a man between 18 and 29 years old who received the YFV17D yellow fever vaccine. Both conserved end residues are part of each CDR3. A D gene is named only where the DNA matches it firmly. Not all rows give a size; the values are once, few, many and, for expanded clones, a class.

V,D,J,size,DNA,CDR3
TRBV7-9,NA,TRBJ1-1,many,TGTGCCAGCAGCTTATGGTCGACGGAAATGAACACTGAAGCTTTCTTT,CASSLWSTEMNTEAFF
TRBV4-3,NA,TRBJ2-5,many,TGCGCCAGCAGCCAATGGGGGCAAAACCAAGAGACCCAGTACTTC,CASSQWGQNQETQYF
TRBV4-2,TRBD2,TRBJ2-5,few,TGTGCCAGCAGCCAAGTTAGCGGGGGTGGAGAGACCCAGTACTTC,CASSQVSGGGETQYF
TRBV4-2,TRBD2,TRBJ2-7,many,TGTGCCAGCAGCCAAATCACCGGGACTAGCGGCTACGAGCAGTACTTC,CASSQITGTSGYEQYF
TRBV20-1,NA,TRBJ1-3,NA,TGCAGTGCTAGAGGTCAAGGACATCACTCTGGAAACACCATATATTTT,CSARGQGHHSGNTIYF
TRBV27,NA,TRBJ1-5,many,TGTGCCAGCAGCTTAAGTGGGGCTTATCAGCCCCAGCATTTT,CASSLSGAYQPQHF
TRBV5-1,NA,TRBJ2-1,many,TGCGCCAGCAGCTTATGGGACTCCTACAATGAGCAGTTCTTC,CASSLWDSYNEQFF
TRBV7-2,NA,TRBJ2-7,many,TGTGCCAGCAGGAAGCTTACCGGGACCGAGGCCTACGAGCAGTACTTC,CASRKLTGTEAYEQYF
TRBV7-6,NA,TRBJ2-1,many,TGTGCCAGCACCCTCAACAATGAGCAGTTCTTC,CASTLNNEQFF
TRBV4-1,TRBD1,TRBJ2-7,NA,TGCGCCAGCAGCCAAGGGACAGGGGACTCCTACGAGCAGTACTTC,CASSQGTGDSYEQYF
TRBV29-1,NA,TRBJ2-3,many,TGCAGCGTTGAATTCGTCGGAGATACGCAGTATTTT,CSVEFVGDTQYF
TRBV4-1,TRBD1,TRBJ2-3,few,TGCGCCAGCAGCCAAAACGCCCCCGGGACAGGGGTCACAGATACGCAGTATTTT,CASSQNAPGTGVTDTQYF
TRBV5-6,NA,TRBJ2-6,NA,TGTGCCAGCAGCCCTCCTGGGACCAGCGCCAACGTCCTGACTTTC,CASSPPGTSANVLTF
TRBV5-6,NA,TRBJ1-3,NA,TGTGCCAGCAGGCCTGGCTCTGGAAACACCATATATTTT,CASRPGSGNTIYF
TRBV6-1,NA,TRBJ1-2,few,TGTGCCAGCAGTGGGGGCTGGACCCGGGGTGGCTACACCTTC,CASSGGWTRGGYTF
TRBV5-1,NA,TRBJ1-5,many,TGCGCCAGCAGCTTGGCCCCAGGGAGGGATCAGCCCCAGCATTTT,CASSLAPGRDQPQHF
TRBV24-1,NA,TRBJ2-3,many,TGTGCCACCAGTGATTTTAGCACAGATACGCAGTATTTT,CATSDFSTDTQYF
TRBV4-1,NA,TRBJ2-1,many,TGCGCCAGCAGCCAGCGGGCAGCCCGAGGCGATGAGCAGTTCTTC,CASSQRAARGDEQFF
TRBV7-6,TRBD1,TRBJ1-4,many,TGTGCCAGCAGCTTAGCGGAGGGGGCGAATGAAAAACTGTTTTTT,CASSLAEGANEKLFF
TRBV7-9,NA,TRBJ1-6,NA,TGTGCCAGCAGCTCCGACTTTGATTCACCCCTCCACTTT,CASSSDFDSPLHF
TRBV4-2,TRBD2,TRBJ2-3,NA,TGTGCCAGCAGCCAAGAGGGCACTAGCGGGGAGAGCACAGATACGCAGTATTTT,CASSQEGTSGESTDTQYF
TRBV4-1,NA,TRBJ1-4,many,TGCGCCAGCAGCCAAGCGGGTACGGCAACTAATGAAAAACTGTTTTTT,CASSQAGTATNEKLFF
TRBV5-6,NA,TRBJ2-1,many,TGTGCCAGCAGCTTGGAAAGATGGTTGGGCGGCAATGAGCAGTTCTTC,CASSLERWLGGNEQFF
TRBV24-1,NA,TRBJ2-2,few,TGTGCCACCAGTGATATTAGGCTAGCGAACACCGGGGAGCTGTTTTTT,CATSDIRLANTGELFF
TRBV9,TRBD2,TRBJ2-3,many,TGTGCCAGCAGCGCCTTCGGGACTAGCGGGGGAGGAGATACGCAGTATTTT,CASSAFGTSGGGDTQYF
TRBV28,NA,TRBJ1-4,NA,TGTGCCAGCAGTTTCCCCCGGGACACAACTAATGAAAAACTGTTTTTT,CASSFPRDTTNEKLFF
TRBV12-3/TRBV12-4,NA,TRBJ2-7,many,TGTGCCAGCACTCCTGTACCCTACGAGCAGTACTTC,CASTPVPYEQYF
TRBV12-3/TRBV12-4,NA,TRBJ2-7,NA,TGTGCCAGCAGTTTATCCCTTGGGGGGGAGCAGTACTTC,CASSLSLGGEQYF
TRBV9,TRBD2,TRBJ2-3,NA,TGTGCCAGCAGCGCGGGACTAGGGACAGATACGCAGTATTTT,CASSAGLGTDTQYF
TRBV5-1,NA,TRBJ1-2,few,TGCGCCAGCAGCTTGGTTAGTCGGGTTTATGGCTACACCTTC,CASSLVSRVYGYTF
TRBV4-1,NA,TRBJ2-1,many,TGCGCCAGCAGCCACAGAGAAGACAGGTTGGATGAGCAGTTCTTC,CASSHREDRLDEQFF
TRBV7-9,NA,TRBJ1-5,NA,TGTGCCAGCAGCTCCACAGAGGGTGCCGGCAATCAGCCCCAGCATTTT,CASSSTEGAGNQPQHF
TRBV7-2,NA,TRBJ1-3,many,TGTGCCAGCAGCTTAGTCCGGGCTGGAAACACCATATATTTT,CASSLVRAGNTIYF
TRBV20-1,TRBD2,TRBJ2-3,many,TGCAGTGCCAGAGAGCGGGGGCCACCCACAGATACGCAGTATTTT,CSARERGPPTDTQYF
TRBV27,TRBD1,TRBJ1-5,NA,TGTGCCAGCAGTTCAGGGGGCCCCCAGCATTTT,CASSSGGPQHF
TRBV7-6,NA,TRBJ2-1,many,TGTGCCAGCAGCTTAGAGCCAGGGTGGAATGAGCAGTTCTTC,CASSLEPGWNEQFF
TRBV28,NA,TRBJ1-5,many,TGTGCCAGCAGTTTGCTCGGGGCTAGTGGCAATCAGCCCCAGCATTTT,CASSLLGASGNQPQHF
TRBV4-1,TRBD1,TRBJ2-7,many,TGCGCCAGCAGCCAAGCTGGACAGGGCTACGAGCAGTACTTC,CASSQAGQGYEQYF
TRBV30,NA,TRBJ1-6,NA,TGTGCCTGGAAGGGACTTCTGAATTCACCCCTCCACTTT,CAWKGLLNSPLHF